This section outlines one TCR beta chain sequence together with its context. Its antigen is unidentified. The read comes to an end 3 residues before the CDR3 does, leaving the germline J gene to fill in the end. Unstimulated Tregs (CD4+CD25+CD127-) and CD4+CD25- non-Tregs were sorted from PBMCs. The sample originates from a study of Tregs in tolerant kidney transplant recipients. The V and J ends lost 5 bases and 3 bases respectively, with 10 bases between them. CDR1 LNHDA and CDR2 SQIVND come from the germline V gene (reference sequence). The CDR3 is made up of 14 amino acids. Repertoires were generated with immunoSEQ multiplex PCR, while TCRdb's copy carries only in-frame clones and drops some. This table lists approximately 50,000 clones. Study findings and constraints: Tolerant patients' donor-specific Tregs expanded beyond overall Tregs, suggesting antigen-driven growth.

This clonotype originated in a human donor who received a combined kidney and bone marrow transplant. The chain uses TRBV19 and TRBJ1-4, with D possibly being TRBD1 (5 bases). This material consisted of CD4+ T cells from blood, taken before the transplant. The CDR3 reads CASSRQSSNEKLFF. The sequenced CDR3 bases are TGTGCCAGTAGTCGACAGTCGTCTAATGAAAAA.